This entry lists 16 T cell receptor beta chains sequenced from one sample in a study of blood T cells in healthy people across ages (dated by TCRdb to the mid-2010s). The method was 5' RACE. Sequencing relied on an Illumina HiSeq 2500. The second PCR ran for roughly 6 to 11 cycles and used a J-beta primer mix along with a sample-barcoded 5' primer. TCRdb reworked the public reads: Q25 trimming with fastp, MiXCR clone assembly, productive beta chains retained. For every CDR3 protein sequence, its rows merge into one entry that carries the most common genes and DNA. The sample table holds around 1,000,000 distinct CDR3 sequences, of which about 25% were seen once. 0.65% to 0.75% of the sample is taken by the ten largest. This sample also belongs to another study, concerning T cells of mothers and their children.

Source material: blood. These receptors were collected from a girl under 10 years old in good health.

The V and J genes are TRBV15 and TRBJ2-4; the match to TRBD2 covers 8 bases. This CDR3 comprises 16 residues. Trimming cost V 5 bases and J 5 bases; bases outside gene matches: 11. The germline V gene has CDR1 LNHNV and CDR2 YYDKDF (reference sequence). The CDR3, as DNA: TGTGCCACCAGCGTATGGGGCGGGAGGTCGGAAAACATTCAGTACTTC. Translated: CATSVWGGRSENIQYF.

The rearrangement joins TRBV4-2 to TRBJ1-1; TRBD1 agrees at 7 bases. CDR1 and CDR2 from the germline V gene are LGHNA and YNFKEQ. This CDR3 is 15 amino acids long. The V gene end was trimmed by 0 bases and the J gene end by 5 bases; junction bases not matched to a gene: 6. The CDR3 region is CASSQEEGARTEAFF. The DNA of the CDR3 is TGTGCCAGCAGCCAAGAGGAGGGGGCAAGGACTGAAGCTTTCTTT.

In its sample, this clonotype was seen a few times. As DNA, the CDR3 is TGTGCCAGCAGTTTACTTGTGACACCGGGATATGGCTACACCTTC. Translating gives CASSLLVTPGYGYTF. The chain carries TRBV28 and TRBJ1-2; D unclear. Germline V gene data show CDR1 as MDHEN and CDR2 as SYDVKM. The CDR3 is 15 residues long. V was trimmed by 2 bases and J by 5 bases, leaving 15 bases between them.

This sequence joins TRBV24-1 and TRBJ2-1; TRBD2 aligns across 11 bases. The J call may be incorrect, as the DNA end agrees better with TRBJ2-7. This CDR3 spans 20 amino acids. Germline V gives CDR1 KGHDR, CDR2 SFDVKD. The CDR3 DNA sequence: TGTGCCACCAGTGATCCAGGACAGGGGAAACTAGCGGGAGTCCCCGACGAGCAGTACTTC. Translation gives CATSDPGQGKLAGVPDEQYF.

This clonotype was seen only a few times. The rearrangement uses TRBV2 and TRBJ2-6, with 7 positions matching TRBD1. This CDR3 contains 15 residues. V shed 5 bases, J shed 2 bases, and the junction held 3 bases outside the gene matches. Germline CDR1 and CDR2: SNHLY and FYNNEI. The CDR3 loop reads CASSQQGTGANVLTF. For the CDR3, the DNA is TGTGCCAGCAGTCAACAGGGGACTGGGGCCAACGTCCTGACTTTC.

This chain links TRBV12-3 or TRBV12-4 with TRBJ1-1; a possible D gene is TRBD1 (6 bases). V was shortened by 7 bases and J by 3 bases, with 12 bases between the two germline ends. The CDR3 runs 13 residues. This CDR3 is CASNRERYTEAFF. The DNA of the CDR3 is TGTGCCAGCAACAGGGAAAGATACACTGAAGCTTTCTTT.

This clonotype has just a few counts. The chain combines TRBV29-1 with TRBJ2-2; the D is unclear. Germline loops: CDR1 SQVTM, CDR2 ANQGSEA. V gave up 7 bases and J gave up 4 bases, with 13 bases separating them. The CDR3 extends over 13 amino acids. CDR3 sequence reads: CSATNSLTGELFF. CDR3 sequence (DNA): TGCAGCGCGACGAACAGTCTCACCGGGGAGCTGTTTTTT.

This clonotype showed up just a few times. V gene TRBV20-1 combines with J gene TRBJ1-2, with no clear D. V shed 0 bases and J shed 2 bases, with 7 bases lying between them. This CDR3 spans 13 amino acids. Germline CDR1 and CDR2: DFQATT and SNEGSKA (reference sequence). The CDR3, as DNA: TGCAGTGCTAGAGACCAGATCAACTATGGCTACACCTTC. It is translated as CSARDQINYGYTF.

This rearrangement joins TRBV5-1 to TRBJ2-7, with TRBD2 matching 10 bases. CDR3 size: 18 residues. Germline V gene data show CDR1 as SGHRS and CDR2 as YFSETQ. The V gene end was trimmed by 4 bases and the J gene end by 3 bases; junction bases not matched to a gene: 16. The CDR3 spells CASSESVSGTSVNYEQYF. For the CDR3, the DNA is TGCGCCAGCAGCGAATCCGTATCCGGGACTAGCGTGAACTACGAGCAGTACTTC.

This clonotype was counted between two and nine times. The junction departs from germline at one end; a sequencing error may be responsible. The V call is TRBV20-1, the J call TRBJ2-3; 8 bases agree with TRBD2. The germline V gene encodes CDR1 DFQATT and CDR2 SNEGSKA (reference sequence). The CDR3 runs 14 residues. The CDR3 DNA reads TGCAGTGCTAGGACGGGGGGGGCAACAGATACGCAGTGTTTT. Translated, it gives CSARTGGATDTQCF.

This clonotype turned up a few times. The junction departs from germline at one end; a sequencing error may be responsible. This chain uses TRBV15 with TRBJ2-5; 8 bases are a match to TRBD2. Germline V lookup: CDR1 LNHNV, CDR2 YYDKDF (reference sequence). This CDR3 spans 17 amino acids. CDR3 sequence (DNA): TGTGCCACCAGCAGACCGGGACTAGGAATTTACCAAGCGACCCAGTACTTC. Amino acids: CATSRPGLGIYQATQYF. The complete variable domain, with remaining parts taken from reference TRBV15 and TRBJ2-5, reads DAMVIQNPRYQVTQFGKPVTLSCSQTLNHNVMYWYQQKSSQAPKLLFHYYDKDFNNEADTPDNFQSRRPNTSFCFLDIRSPGLGDTAMYLCATSRPGLGIYQATQYFGPGTRLLVL.

The CDR3 spells CASSVLAGQNTGELFF. Written as DNA, the CDR3 is TGTGCCAGCAGCGTACTAGCGGGGCAGAACACCGGGGAGCTGTTTTTT. The J gene is TRBJ2-2, the V gene TRBV7-2, with 10 positions matching TRBD2. Germline lookup yields CDR1 SGHTA and CDR2 FQGNSA. The CDR3 consists of 16 residues. After removal of 5 bases from V and 1 base from J, the junction contained 4 bases not matched to a gene.

This clonotype was seen only a few times. The conserved closing phenylalanine or tryptophan is absent in this CDR3, likely reflecting a read error. The limits of the CDR3 on the DNA are not certain, so only TCRdb's listed CDR3 is given. This rearrangement joins TRBV5-4 to TRBJ1-2. Both ends counted, the CDR3 spans 15 residues. The germline gives CDR1 SGHNT, CDR2 YYREEE (reference sequence). The CDR3 sequence is CASSLGGEVRNGCTL.

In this sample, this clonotype turned up a few times. At one end, the junction sequence differs from germline, possibly due to a read error. The chain is built from TRBV12-3 or TRBV12-4 and TRBJ2-5; TRBD2 matches 8 bases. The CDR3 is 15 amino acids. Written as DNA, the CDR3 is TGTGCCAGCAGACGGCCGGGACTAGTAGGGAATGAGCGGTTCTTC. As protein: CASRRPGLVGNERFF.

This clonotype showed up just a few times. The rearrangement links TRBV4-1 to TRBJ1-2; weak D call: TRBD1 (6 bases). Germline CDR1 reads MGHRA; CDR2 reads YSYEKL. Trimming took 4 bases from V and 3 from J, leaving 24 bases between them. The CDR3 is 18 residues long. Here the CDR3 DNA reads TGCGCCAGCAGCCTTACCACTAGACAGGCGAAGACGGACTATGGCTACACCTTC. It yields the protein CASSLTTRQAKTDYGYTF.

J is TRBJ2-5 and V is TRBV24-1, with TRBD2 as a possible D gene (7 bases). Germline V gene data show CDR1 as KGHDR and CDR2 as SFDVKD. V was clipped by 4 bases and J by 5 bases, with 16 bases between them. The CDR3 extends over 15 amino acids. Here the CDR3 DNA reads TGTGCCACCAGTGACCCGTCCGGGGGGCACGAGACCCAGTACTTC. It encodes CATSDPSGGHETQYF.